The following is a TCR beta chain sequence with its context. Its antigen specificity is not known. Nothing much larger sits one base from this clone, and base qualities are not available. Every donor in the study was a healthy Caucasian. The twin cohort consisted of three pairs of female monozygotic twins, all aged about 18 to 30 years. Positive isolation kits from Invitrogen were used to isolate CD4+ and CD8+ T cell populations. The V and J ends are trimmed by 5 bases and 1 base, leaving 13 bases between them. The germline V gene gives CDR1 as SGHTA and CDR2 as FQGNSA. The CDR3, cysteine through phenylalanine, is 15 amino acids long. The DNA shown is the 45-base CDR3, in frame from base 1. The library was produced with 5' RACE. The sample was run on an Illumina HiSeq 2000. Template switching introduced a universal primer binding site; the final cDNA contained a unique molecular identifier, enabling accurate counting of TCR cDNA molecules. First-strand cDNA for TCR alpha and beta chains was synthesized from specific primers in the conserved constant-segment region. Each cDNA library was double barcoded, with a SMART-Mk sample barcode plus Illumina barcodes, to control for contamination. Two successive PCR steps introduced TruSeq adapter sequences along with Illumina sample barcodes. The TCR alpha and beta cDNA libraries were sequenced on the Illumina HiSeq platform using custom primers. The paper's data handling went like this. Unique molecular identifiers were extracted from raw reads with MiGEC, and CDR3 positions were determined with MiXCR. For each individual, recombination models were inferred using an EM algorithm with the repgenHMM and IGoR tools. Shared clonotypes were analyzed with the tcR package in R, and sharing was normalized by the product of cloneset sizes. To study raw recombination free of thymic and clonal selection effects, out-of-frame nonproductive sequences were analyzed. TCRdb reworked the public reads: Q25 trimming with fastp, MiXCR clone assembly, productive beta chains retained. Under each unique CDR3 protein, matching rows form one entry showing the most common genes and DNA. TCRdb, not the authors, supplied the V and J calls. The sample data list 500,000 or so distinct CDR3 sequences, and approximately 15% of these were observed just once. Of the sample, about 0.53% falls within the top ten clones.

This specimen belongs to a study of identical twins (dated by TCRdb to about 2016). A note on the overall study: To test whether fetal clonotypes persist, this study deep-sequenced TCR alpha and beta repertoires from monozygotic twins, from unrelated adults of various ages, and from cord blood. To rule out contamination, the twin experiments were replicated at different times with different library preparation protocols. Here is what the overall study found, with its caveats: Recombination models systematically underestimated out-of-frame TCR alpha sharing in monozygotic twins but agreed with sharing between unrelated individuals. Because the same donors could not be followed over many years, the conclusions depended on cross-sectional statistical analysis. Zero-insertion analyses could be partly confounded by invariant T cells such as MAIT and iNKT, although diverse VJ usage argued against such confounding for most clonotypes. A weaker excess of twin sharing was found in beta out-of-frame sequences because the signal-to-noise ratio was lowered by fewer shared sequences. Compared with coincidental sharing between unrelated individuals, an excess of low generation-probability sequences was observed among out-of-frame TCR alpha sequences shared between twins. Fewer insertions were carried by abundant cord blood beta clonotypes; a weaker similar trend was observed in young adult naive repertoires, while no such trend was observed in memory repertoires.

The same data also contributed to another study, on yellow fever vaccine responses in identical twins. As the second publication notes: The T cell response to vaccination in identical twins was reported by the authors to appear partly convergent and partly personalized. In the study, vaccine-responding T cell clones were precisely tracked in identical twins.

The clonotype was recovered from a woman under 30 in good health. Sequencing was carried out using CD4+ T cells sorted from blood. The chain joins TRBV7-2 to TRBJ2-3, with the D gene not clear enough to name. The nucleotide sequence reads TGTGCCAGCAGCCCAAGTCGACCTCGCACAGATACGCAGTATTTT. Its product reads: CASSPSRPRTDTQYF.